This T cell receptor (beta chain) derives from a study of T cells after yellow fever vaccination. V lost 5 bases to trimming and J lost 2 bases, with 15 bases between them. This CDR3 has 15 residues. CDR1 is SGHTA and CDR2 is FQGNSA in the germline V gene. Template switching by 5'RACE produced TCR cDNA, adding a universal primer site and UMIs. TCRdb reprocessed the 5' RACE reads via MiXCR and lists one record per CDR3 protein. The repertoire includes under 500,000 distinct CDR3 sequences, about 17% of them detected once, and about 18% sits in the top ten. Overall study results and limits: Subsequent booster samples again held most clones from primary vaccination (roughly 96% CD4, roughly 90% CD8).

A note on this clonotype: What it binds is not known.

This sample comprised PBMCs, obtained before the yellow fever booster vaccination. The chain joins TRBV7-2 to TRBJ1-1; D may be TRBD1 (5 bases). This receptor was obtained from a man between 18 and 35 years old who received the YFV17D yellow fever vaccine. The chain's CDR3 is CASSGTRGINTEAFF. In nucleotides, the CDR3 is TGTGCCAGCAGCGGCACCCGGGGCATCAACACTGAAGCTTTCTTT.